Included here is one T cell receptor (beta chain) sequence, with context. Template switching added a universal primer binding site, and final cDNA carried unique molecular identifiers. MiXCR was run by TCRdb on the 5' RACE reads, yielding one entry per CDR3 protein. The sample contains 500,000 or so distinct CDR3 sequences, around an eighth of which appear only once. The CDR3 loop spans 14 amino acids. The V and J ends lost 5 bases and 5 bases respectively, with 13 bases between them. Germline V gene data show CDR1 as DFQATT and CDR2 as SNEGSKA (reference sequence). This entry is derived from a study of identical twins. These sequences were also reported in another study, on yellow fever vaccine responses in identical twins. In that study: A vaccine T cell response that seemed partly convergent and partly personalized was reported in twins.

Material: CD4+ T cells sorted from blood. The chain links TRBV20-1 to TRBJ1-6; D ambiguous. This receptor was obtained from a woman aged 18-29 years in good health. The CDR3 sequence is CSARTQVNNSPLHF. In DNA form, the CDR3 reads TGCAGTGCTCGAACCCAGGTTAATAATTCACCCCTCCACTTT.